This T cell receptor beta chain comes out of a study of T cell repertoires in cytomegalovirus infection. Study-level background: The study used recently identified HLA-C-restricted and well-studied HLA-B-restricted CMV epitopes. Both a matching HLA type and CMV infection were indicated by public TCR beta signatures. Overall study results and limits: CMV-specific TCR beta clonotypes restricted by HLA-C dominated the ex vivo response. People with CMV and the relevant HLA were identified by cumulative public TCR beta family frequency.

The V and J ends lost 4 bases and 4 bases respectively, with 10 bases between them. This CDR3 has 13 amino acids. Germline V lookup: CDR1 SGHVS, CDR2 FNYEAQ. TCRdb re-analysed the reads in MiXCR, keeping a single row per CDR3 protein. The table has hundreds of thousands of distinct CDR3 sequences, approximately 33% seen once; the top ten hold around 15%. Concerning this clonotype: Its antigen is not known.

The sequence derives from a human donor in good health (CMV status not recorded). Some clones in this sample may be carry-over from other donors' samples. Sample: cultured CD8+ T cells from PBMCs, taken from culture after CMV antigen stimulation. The chain is built from TRBV7-6 and TRBJ1-1; no clear D gene. The CDR3 spells CASSSPAGTEAFF. The DNA for the CDR3 is TGTGCCAGCAGCTCCCCGGCGGGCACTGAAGCTTTCTTT.